This TCR beta chain was sequenced for a study of T cell repertoires in cytomegalovirus infection. Study summary: Matching HLA type, along with CMV infection, was indicated by public TCR beta signatures.

TCRdb re-called the reads through MiXCR, storing one row per CDR3 protein. The repertoire holds roughly 230,000 distinct CDR3 sequences, with around 12% as singletons. Of note for this clonotype: Its antigen is unidentified.

Germline loops: CDR1 DFQATT, CDR2 SNEGSKA (reference sequence). The V gene lost 6 bases and the J gene lost 0 bases, with 13 bases spanning the gap. The CDR3 has 14 amino acids. Study-wide results and caveats: Clonotypes of TCR beta that were HLA-C-restricted and CMV-specific dominated the ex vivo response. Of the TCR beta families, the public ones yielded a cumulative frequency that identified carriers of CMV plus the relevant HLA.

The rearrangement uses TRBV20-1 and TRBJ2-3, with D perhaps matching TRBD1 or TRBD2 (6 bases each). The sample consisted of PBMCs. The source is a human donor in good health (CMV status not recorded). Some clones in this sample may be carry-over from other donors' samples. The CDR3 loop reads CSAKRGASTDTQYF. CDR3 bases: TGCAGTGCAAAGAGGGGGGCCAGCACAGATACGCAGTATTTT.